The T cell receptor beta chain under discussion was sequenced for a study of blood T cell repertoires in COVID-19. Study-level background: Donors in the United States, Italy and Spain gave samples during acute or convalescent COVID-19. PBMCs, B-cell-depleted T cells, or T cells provided the cDNA or gDNA that made up the material.

In the original workflow: Researchers report that nucleated cell counts were estimated from reference gene primer amplification. The table came from immunoSEQ multiplex PCR; TCRdb's copy has only in-frame clones and leaves some out. D and trimming were read from the DNA, whereas the V and J calls and clone size are those reported in that table. The sample consists of 200,000 to 250,000 clones, over 75% of them appearing once. The length of the CDR3 is 14 residues. The germline V gene encodes CDR1 SEHNR and CDR2 FQNEAQ (reference sequence). J lost 5 bases, V lost 5 bases, and 6 bases had no gene match.

The chain has TRBV7-9 and TRBJ2-7, with TRBD1 matching over 10 bases. The sample was peripheral blood. The receptor was derived from a man between 40 and 49 years old with active or convalescent COVID-19. The CDR3 DNA reads TGTGCCAGCAGCCCTCGGGACAGGGGAAACGAGCAGTACTTC. Protein sequence: CASSPRDRGNEQYF. The complete variable domain, with remaining parts taken from reference TRBV7-9 and TRBJ2-7, reads DTGVSQNPRHKITKRGQNVTFRCDPISEHNRLYWYRQTLGQGPEFLTYFQNEAQLEKSRLLSDRFSAERPKGSFSTLEIQRTEQGDSAMYLCASSPRDRGNEQYFGPGTRLTVT.